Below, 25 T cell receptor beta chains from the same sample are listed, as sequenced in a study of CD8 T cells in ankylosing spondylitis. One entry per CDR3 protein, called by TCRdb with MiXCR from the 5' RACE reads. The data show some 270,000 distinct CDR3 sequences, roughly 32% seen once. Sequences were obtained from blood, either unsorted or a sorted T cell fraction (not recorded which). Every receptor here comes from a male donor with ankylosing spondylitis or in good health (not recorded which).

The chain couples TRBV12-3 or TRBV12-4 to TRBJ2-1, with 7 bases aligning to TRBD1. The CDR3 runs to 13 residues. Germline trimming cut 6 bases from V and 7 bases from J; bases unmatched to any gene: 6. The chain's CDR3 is CASRRIQGNEQFF. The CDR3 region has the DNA TGTGCCAGCAGACGAATACAGGGGAATGAGCAGTTCTTC.

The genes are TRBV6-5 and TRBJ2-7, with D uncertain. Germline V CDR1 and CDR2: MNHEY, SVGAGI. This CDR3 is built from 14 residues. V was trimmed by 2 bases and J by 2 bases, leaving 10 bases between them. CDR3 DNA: TGTGCCAGCAGTTACGGTCCAGAGACCTACGAGCAGTACTTC. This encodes CASSYGPETYEQYF.

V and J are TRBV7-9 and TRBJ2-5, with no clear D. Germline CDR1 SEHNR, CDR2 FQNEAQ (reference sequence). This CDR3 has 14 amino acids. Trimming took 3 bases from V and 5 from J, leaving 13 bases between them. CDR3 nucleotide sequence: TGTGCCAGCAGCTTGACCGGGCCGGAGGAGACCCAGTACTTC. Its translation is CASSLTGPEETQYF.

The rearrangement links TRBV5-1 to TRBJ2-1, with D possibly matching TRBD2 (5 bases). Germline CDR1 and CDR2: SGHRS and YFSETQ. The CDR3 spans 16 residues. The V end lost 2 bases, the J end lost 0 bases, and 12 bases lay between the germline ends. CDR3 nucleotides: TGCGCCAGCAGCTTTGGAGGAGCGGACTCCTACAATGAGCAGTTCTTC. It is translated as CASSFGGADSYNEQFF.

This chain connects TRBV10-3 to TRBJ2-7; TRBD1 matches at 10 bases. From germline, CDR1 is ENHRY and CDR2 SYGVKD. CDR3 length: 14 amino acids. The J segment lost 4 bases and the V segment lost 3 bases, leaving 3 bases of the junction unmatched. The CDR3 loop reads CAISEMGQGYEQYF. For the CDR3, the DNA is TGTGCCATCAGTGAAATGGGACAGGGGTACGAGCAGTACTTC.

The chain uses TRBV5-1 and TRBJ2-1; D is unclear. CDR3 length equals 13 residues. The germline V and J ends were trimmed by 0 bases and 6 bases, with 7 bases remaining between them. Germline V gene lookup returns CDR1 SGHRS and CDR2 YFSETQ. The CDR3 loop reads CASSLVAVNEQFF. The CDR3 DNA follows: TGCGCCAGCAGCTTGGTGGCAGTCAATGAGCAGTTCTTC.

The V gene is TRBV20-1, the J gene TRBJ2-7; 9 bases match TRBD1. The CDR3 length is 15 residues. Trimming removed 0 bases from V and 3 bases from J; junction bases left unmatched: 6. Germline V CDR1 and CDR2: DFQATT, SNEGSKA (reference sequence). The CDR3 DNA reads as TGCAGTGCTAGAGATCCGGGACAGGGAGGCTACGAGCAGTACTTC. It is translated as CSARDPGQGGYEQYF.

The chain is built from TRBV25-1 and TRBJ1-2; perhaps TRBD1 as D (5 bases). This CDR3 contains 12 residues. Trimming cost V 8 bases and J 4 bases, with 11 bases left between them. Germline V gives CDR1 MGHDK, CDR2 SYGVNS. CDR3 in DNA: TGTGCCAGCGTAGGCCAGGGCTATGGCTACACCTTC. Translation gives CASVGQGYGYTF.

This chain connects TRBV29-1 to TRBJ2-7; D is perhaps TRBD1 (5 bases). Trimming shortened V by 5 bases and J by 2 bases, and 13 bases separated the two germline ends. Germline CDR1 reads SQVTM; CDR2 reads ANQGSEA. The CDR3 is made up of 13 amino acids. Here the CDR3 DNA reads TGCAGCGTTAGCTTAGGACATCCCTACGAGCAGTACTTC. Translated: CSVSLGHPYEQYF.

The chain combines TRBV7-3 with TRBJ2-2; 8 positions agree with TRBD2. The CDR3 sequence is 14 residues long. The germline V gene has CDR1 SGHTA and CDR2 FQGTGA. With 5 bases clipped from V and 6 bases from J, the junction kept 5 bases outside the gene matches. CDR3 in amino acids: CASSPGLASGELFF. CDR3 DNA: TGTGCCAGCAGCCCAGGACTAGCTTCCGGGGAGCTGTTTTTT.

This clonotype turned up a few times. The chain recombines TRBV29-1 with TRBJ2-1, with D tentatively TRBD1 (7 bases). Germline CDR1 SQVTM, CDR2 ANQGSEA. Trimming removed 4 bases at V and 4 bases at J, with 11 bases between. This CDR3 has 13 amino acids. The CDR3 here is CSVGGDSYNEQFF. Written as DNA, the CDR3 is TGCAGCGTTGGCGGGGACAGTTACAATGAGCAGTTCTTC.

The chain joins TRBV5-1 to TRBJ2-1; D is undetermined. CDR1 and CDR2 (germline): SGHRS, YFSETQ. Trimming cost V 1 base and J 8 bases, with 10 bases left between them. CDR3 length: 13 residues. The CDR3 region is CASSLILGDEQFF. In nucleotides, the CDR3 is TGCGCCAGCAGCTTGATCCTTGGGGATGAGCAGTTCTTC.

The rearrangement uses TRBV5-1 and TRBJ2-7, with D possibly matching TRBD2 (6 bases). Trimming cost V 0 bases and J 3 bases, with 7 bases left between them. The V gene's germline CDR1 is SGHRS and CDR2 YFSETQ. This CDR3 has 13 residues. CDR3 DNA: TGCGCCAGCAGCTTGGGGACTAACTACGAGCAGTACTTC. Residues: CASSLGTNYEQYF.

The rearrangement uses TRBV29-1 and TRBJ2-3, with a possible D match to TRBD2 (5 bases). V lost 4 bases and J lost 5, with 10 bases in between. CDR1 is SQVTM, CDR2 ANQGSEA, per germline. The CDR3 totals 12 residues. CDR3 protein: CSVVEVGDTQYF. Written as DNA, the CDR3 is TGCAGCGTTGTGGAGGTTGGAGATACGCAGTATTTT.

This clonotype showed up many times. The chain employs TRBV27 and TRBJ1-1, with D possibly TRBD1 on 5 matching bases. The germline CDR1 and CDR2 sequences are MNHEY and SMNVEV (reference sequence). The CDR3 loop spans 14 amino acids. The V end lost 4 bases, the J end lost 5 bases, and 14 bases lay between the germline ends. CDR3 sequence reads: CASSSIQGGTEAFF. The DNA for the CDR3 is TGTGCCAGCAGTTCGATCCAGGGAGGAACTGAAGCTTTCTTT.

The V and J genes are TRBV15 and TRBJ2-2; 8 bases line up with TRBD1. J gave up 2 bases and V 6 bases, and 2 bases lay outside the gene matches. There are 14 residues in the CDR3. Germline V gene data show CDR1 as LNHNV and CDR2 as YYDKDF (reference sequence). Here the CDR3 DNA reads TGTGCCACCAGAGGGACAGGAAACACCGGGGAGCTGTTTTTT. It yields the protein CATRGTGNTGELFF.

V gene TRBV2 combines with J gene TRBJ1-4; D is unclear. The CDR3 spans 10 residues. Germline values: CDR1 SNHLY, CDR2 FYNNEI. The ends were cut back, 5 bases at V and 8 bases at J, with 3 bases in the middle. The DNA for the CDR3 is TGTGCCAGCAGTCGGGAAAAACTGTTTTTT. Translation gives CASSREKLFF.

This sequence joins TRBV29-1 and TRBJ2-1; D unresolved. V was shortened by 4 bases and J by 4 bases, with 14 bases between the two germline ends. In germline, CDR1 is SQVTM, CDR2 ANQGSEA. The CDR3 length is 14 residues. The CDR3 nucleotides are TGCAGCGTTGGGCGTTCAGAGATGTACAATGAGCAGTTCTTC. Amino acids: CSVGRSEMYNEQFF.

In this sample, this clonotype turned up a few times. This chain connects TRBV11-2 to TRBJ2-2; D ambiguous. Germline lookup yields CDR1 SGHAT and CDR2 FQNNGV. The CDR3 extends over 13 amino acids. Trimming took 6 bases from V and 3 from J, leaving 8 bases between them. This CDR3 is CASRYHDTGELFF. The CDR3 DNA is TGTGCCAGCAGGTATCACGACACCGGGGAGCTGTTTTTT.

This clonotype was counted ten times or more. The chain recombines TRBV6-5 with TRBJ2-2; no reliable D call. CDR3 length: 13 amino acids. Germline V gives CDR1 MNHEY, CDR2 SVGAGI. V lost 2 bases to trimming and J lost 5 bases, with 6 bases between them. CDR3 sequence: CASSYRETGELFF. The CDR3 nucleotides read TGTGCCAGCAGTTACAGGGAAACCGGGGAGCTGTTTTTT.

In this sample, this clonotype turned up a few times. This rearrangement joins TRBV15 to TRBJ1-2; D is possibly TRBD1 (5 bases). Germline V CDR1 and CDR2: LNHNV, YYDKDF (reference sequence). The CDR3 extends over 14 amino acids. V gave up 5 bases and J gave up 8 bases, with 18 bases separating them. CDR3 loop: CATSRTYEAGGYTF. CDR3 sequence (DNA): TGTGCCACCAGCCGGACATACGAGGCGGGGGGCTACACCTTC.

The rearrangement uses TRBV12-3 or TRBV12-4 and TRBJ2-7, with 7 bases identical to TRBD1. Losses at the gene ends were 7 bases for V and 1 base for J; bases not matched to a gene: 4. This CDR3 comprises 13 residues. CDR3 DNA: TGTGCCAGCACCGAGACAGGGTCCTACGAGCAGTACTTC. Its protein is CASTETGSYEQYF.

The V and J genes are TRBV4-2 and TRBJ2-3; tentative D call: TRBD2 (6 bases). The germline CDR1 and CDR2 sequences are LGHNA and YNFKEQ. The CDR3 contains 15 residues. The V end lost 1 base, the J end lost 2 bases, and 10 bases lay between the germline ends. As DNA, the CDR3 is TGTGCCAGCAGCCAAGGGGACTCCCTCACAGATACGCAGTATTTT. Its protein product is CASSQGDSLTDTQYF.

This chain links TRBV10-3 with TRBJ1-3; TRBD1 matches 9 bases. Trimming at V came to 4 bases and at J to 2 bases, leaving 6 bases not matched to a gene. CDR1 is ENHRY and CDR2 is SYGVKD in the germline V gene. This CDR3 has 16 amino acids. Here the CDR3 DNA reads TGTGCCATCAGTGGCCAGGACAGGGGTGCTGGAAACACCATATATTTT. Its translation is CAISGQDRGAGNTIYF.

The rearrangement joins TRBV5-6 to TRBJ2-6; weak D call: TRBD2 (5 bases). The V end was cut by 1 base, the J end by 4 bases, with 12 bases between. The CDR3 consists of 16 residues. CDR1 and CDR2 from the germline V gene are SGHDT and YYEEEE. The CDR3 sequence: CASSLKSGSGANVLTF. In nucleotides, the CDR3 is TGTGCCAGCAGCTTGAAGAGCGGCTCAGGGGCCAACGTCCTGACTTTC.